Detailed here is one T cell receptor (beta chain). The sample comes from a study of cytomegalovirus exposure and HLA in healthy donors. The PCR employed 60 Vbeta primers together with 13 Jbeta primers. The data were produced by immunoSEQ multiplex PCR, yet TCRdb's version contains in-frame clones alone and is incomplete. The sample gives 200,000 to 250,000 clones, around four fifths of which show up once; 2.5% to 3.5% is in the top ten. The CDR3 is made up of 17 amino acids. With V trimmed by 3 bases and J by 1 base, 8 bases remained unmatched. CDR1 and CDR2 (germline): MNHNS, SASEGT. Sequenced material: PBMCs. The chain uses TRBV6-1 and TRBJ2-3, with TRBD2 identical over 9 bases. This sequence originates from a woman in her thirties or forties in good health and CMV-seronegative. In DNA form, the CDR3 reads TGTGCCAGCAGTGACTATGCGGGAGGGCACGGCACAGATACGCAGTATTTT. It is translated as CASSDYAGGHGTDTQYF.